Listed below are T cell receptor beta chains from one sample, sequenced in a study of monozygotic twins with inflammatory bowel disease. No DNA is given; TCRdb re-called the 5' RACE reads and lists each CDR3 protein once. In all, the sample yields 300,000 to 350,000 distinct CDR3 sequences. What was sequenced was blood. These receptors all come from a human donor with ulcerative colitis or Crohn's disease, or a healthy co-twin of an affected twin (not recorded which). Both conserved end residues are part of each CDR3. Each record gives: J gene, V gene, CDR3 protein.

TRBJ1-5 TRBV28 CASREPSNQPQHF
TRBJ2-1 TRBV3-1 CASRGVSEQFF
TRBJ1-6 TRBV27 CASSHPGRGNSPLHF
TRBJ2-3 TRBV20-1 CSAHSGSGRRDTQYF
TRBJ2-3 TRBV2 CASQGPWLAGTDTQYF
TRBJ2-1 TRBV24-1 CATGTKNYNEQFF
TRBJ2-1 TRBV6-1 CASRGSGSNEQFF
TRBJ2-7 TRBV7-2 CASSLASGDYEQYF
TRBJ1-3 TRBV27 CASRESGTGNSGNTIYF
TRBJ1-1 TRBV10-3 CAIKGDGAPGEAFF
TRBJ2-7 TRBV5-1 CASTQMRWTGDEQYF
TRBJ1-1 TRBV27 CASSAWGNTEAFF
TRBJ2-1 TRBV6-1 CASRGTLAGGFNEQFF
TRBJ2-7 TRBV5-1 CASSLGTGESHEQYF
TRBJ2-7 TRBV5-5 CASSFGLAGNEQYF
TRBJ2-1 TRBV20-1 CSARDPGVSSYNEQFF
TRBJ1-2 TRBV7-9 CASSLYVAKGRDYGYTF
TRBJ1-1 TRBV29-1 CSVWTGMNTEAFF
TRBJ2-1 TRBV25-1 CASSSTVLYNEQFF
TRBJ2-1 TRBV20-1 CSARDQTALYSYNEQFF
TRBJ1-1 TRBV6-1 CASSETGHLNTEAFF
TRBJ2-3 TRBV5-1 CASSLGTSGTDTQYF
TRBJ1-5 TRBV7-9 CASSRGGVNQPQHF
TRBJ1-1 TRBV4-1 CASSQDRVGAEAFF
TRBJ1-1 TRBV20-1 CSATQANTEAFF
TRBJ1-2 TRBV12-3/TRBV12-4 CASSFGPGQGNTF
TRBJ1-6 TRBV5-1 CASKTFPSAGGYSPLHF
TRBJ2-1 TRBV28 CASSAGQINEQFF
TRBJ1-5 TRBV6-1 CASSLVGARGNQPQHF
TRBJ1-5 TRBV16 CASSQLGQANQPQHF
TRBJ1-6 TRBV5-1 CASSFTFGSPLHF
TRBJ2-2 TRBV4-1 CASSPRKDRGAGAGELFF